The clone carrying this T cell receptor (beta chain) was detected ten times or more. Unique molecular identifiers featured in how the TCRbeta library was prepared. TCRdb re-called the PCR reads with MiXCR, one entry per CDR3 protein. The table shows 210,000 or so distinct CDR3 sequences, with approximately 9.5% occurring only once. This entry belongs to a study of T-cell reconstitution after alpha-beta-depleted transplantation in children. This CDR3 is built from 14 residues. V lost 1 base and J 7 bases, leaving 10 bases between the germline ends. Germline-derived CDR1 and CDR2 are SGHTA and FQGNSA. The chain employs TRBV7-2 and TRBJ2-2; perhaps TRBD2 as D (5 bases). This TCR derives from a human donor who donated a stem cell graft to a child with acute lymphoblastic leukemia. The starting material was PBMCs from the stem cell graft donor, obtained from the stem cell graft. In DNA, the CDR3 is TGTGCCAGCAGCTTAGAATGGAGCGGCGGGGAGCTGTTTTTT. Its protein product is CASSLEWSGGELFF.